This T cell receptor beta chain was retrieved from a study of cytomegalovirus exposure and HLA in healthy donors. Points from the study as a whole: As was reported, the HLA-A and HLA-B alleles of most subjects were accurately predicted from TCR beta sequences. According to the study, some 160 TCR beta chains were cytomegalovirus-associated.

It was with 60 Vbeta and 13 Jbeta primers that the PCR ran. The method was immunoSEQ multiplex PCR; TCRdb's version includes in-frame clones alone and lacks a portion of them. This sample carries 150,000 to 200,000 clones, 75% to 80% of them seen once, and the ten largest clones take approximately 6%. Turning to this clone: What it binds is not known.

Germline V gene sequence: CDR1 SNHLY, CDR2 FYNNEI. The junction had 7 bases not matched to a gene; V was cut back by 7 bases and J by 7 bases. The CDR3 sequence is 14 residues long. The donors were healthy bone marrow donors. This sequence originates from a man aged 40-50 years in good health and CMV-seropositive. The chain uses TRBV2 and TRBJ2-4; 10 nucleotides match TRBD1. Input material: PBMCs. CDR3 nucleotide sequence: TGTGCCAGCATCCGGGACAGGGGATTGAACATTCAGTACTTC. It specifies CASIRDRGLNIQYF.